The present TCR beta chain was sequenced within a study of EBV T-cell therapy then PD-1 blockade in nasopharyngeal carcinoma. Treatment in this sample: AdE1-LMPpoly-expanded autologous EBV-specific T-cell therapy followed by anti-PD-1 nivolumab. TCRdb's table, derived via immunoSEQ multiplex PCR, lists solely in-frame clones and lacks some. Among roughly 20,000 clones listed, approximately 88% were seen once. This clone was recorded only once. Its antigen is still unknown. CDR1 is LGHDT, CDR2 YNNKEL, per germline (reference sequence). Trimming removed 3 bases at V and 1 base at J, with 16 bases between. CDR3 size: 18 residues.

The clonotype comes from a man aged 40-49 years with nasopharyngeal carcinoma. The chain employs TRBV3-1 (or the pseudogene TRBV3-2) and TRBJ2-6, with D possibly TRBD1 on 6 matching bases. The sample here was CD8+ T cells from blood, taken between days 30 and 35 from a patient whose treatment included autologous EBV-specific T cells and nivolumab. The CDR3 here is CASSHTTGWGSGANVLTF. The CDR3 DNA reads TGTGCCAGCAGCCACACGACAGGATGGGGGTCTGGGGCCAACGTCCTGACTTTC.